Listed here is a single T cell receptor (beta chain). This entry belongs to a study of control samples from healthy donors and cancer patients. Data came from immunoSEQ multiplex PCR; TCRdb stores just in-frame clones and leaves some out. The sample comprises 100,000 to 150,000 clones, 80% to 95% of which are singletons, and roughly 8.7% rests with the top ten. This CDR3 has 22 residues. Trimming took 0 bases from V and 2 from J; bases not matched to a gene: 21. The germline gives CDR1 SGDLS, CDR2 YYNGEE. The receptor comes from a man aged 18 to 35 in good health. The V and J genes are TRBV9 and TRBJ2-4; 9 positions match TRBD2. The sequenced sample was blood. Here the CDR3 reads CASSVEPFLTGLAGHPKNIQYF. In nucleotides, the CDR3 is TGTGCCAGCAGCGTAGAGCCCTTCCTGACAGGGCTAGCGGGGCATCCCAAAAACATTCAGTACTTC.